These 8 T cell receptor beta chains were sequenced from one sample in a study of CD8 T cells in ankylosing spondylitis. Notes on the study in general: Blood from ankylosing spondylitis patients appeared to carry a characteristic eight-variant TCR beta motif.

No cognate antigen is known for these TCRs. TCRdb reprocessed the 5' RACE reads with MiXCR, giving one entry per CDR3 protein. The table includes roughly 450,000 distinct CDR3 sequences, around 26% detected once. Sequenced input: blood, either unsorted or a sorted T cell fraction (not recorded which). The origin of the receptors is a male donor with ankylosing spondylitis.

This clonotype was seen a few times. CDR3 bases: TGCGCCAGCAGCGCCGGGGGGCCCGGGGAGCTGTTTTTT. Residues: CASSAGGPGELFF. The chain carries TRBV5-1 and TRBJ2-2; tentative D call: TRBD2 (7 bases). The V end was cut by 4 bases, the J end by 6 bases, with 10 bases between. The CDR3 is 13 amino acids. Germline values: CDR1 SGHRS, CDR2 YFSETQ.

The rearrangement joins TRBV20-1 to TRBJ2-1; 10 nucleotides agree with TRBD1. Losses at the gene ends were 6 bases for V and 8 bases for J; bases not matched to a gene: 4. This CDR3 contains 12 residues. Germline V CDR1 and CDR2: DFQATT, SNEGSKA (reference sequence). The CDR3 spells CSATDRGHEQFF. CDR3 DNA: TGCAGTGCCACTGACAGGGGGCATGAGCAGTTCTTC.

This clonotype was seen only a few times. The V call is TRBV18, the J call TRBJ1-1; D uncertain. Germline CDR1 reads KGHSH; CDR2 reads LQKENI. The length of the CDR3 is 13 residues. The V and J ends lost 9 bases and 4 bases respectively, with 15 bases between them. As DNA, the CDR3 is TGTGCCAGGGCTCATTCCGGAACCACTGAAGCTTTCTTT. Amino acids: CARAHSGTTEAFF.

The CDR3 sequence is CASSPPSDYGYTF. The CDR3 DNA is TGTGCCAGCAGCCCACCGTCGGACTATGGCTACACCTTC. The V call is TRBV7-2, the J call TRBJ1-2, with D unclear. Germline lookup yields CDR1 SGHTA and CDR2 FQGNSA. Trimming shortened V by 5 bases and J by 3 bases, and 10 bases separated the two germline ends. CDR3 length: 13 amino acids.

The rearrangement links TRBV3-1 to TRBJ2-2; D might be TRBD1 (6 bases). The V end lost 3 bases, the J end lost 6 bases, and 14 bases lay between the germline ends. From germline, CDR1 is LGHDT and CDR2 YNNKEL (reference sequence). The CDR3 is 15 residues long. The CDR3 spells CASSQNRVGAGELFF. Written as DNA, the CDR3 is TGTGCCAGCAGCCAGAACAGGGTGGGGGCCGGGGAGCTGTTTTTT.

Notes on this clonotype: Germline and junction disagree at one end, which may indicate a read error. The chain has TRBV20-1 and TRBJ2-4; D is possibly TRBD1 (6 bases). The CDR3 is 16 residues long. Germline lookup yields CDR1 DFQATT and CDR2 SNEGSKA (reference sequence). Written as DNA, the CDR3 is TGCAGTGCTAGGGGTTGGGACACCCTAGCCAAAAACATGCAGTACTTC. It encodes CSARGWDTLAKNMQYF.

The genes are TRBV27 and TRBJ2-1; D might be TRBD2 (5 bases). This CDR3 region has 15 residues. The V gene lost 6 bases and the J gene lost 3 bases, with 15 bases spanning the gap. Germline CDR1 reads MNHEY; CDR2 reads SMNVEV (reference sequence). The CDR3 region has the DNA TGTGCCAGCAGCCGGAGGCAGCAATACTACAATGAGCAGTTCTTC. This encodes CASSRRQQYYNEQFF.

This sequence joins TRBV29-1 and TRBJ2-3, with a weak D call TRBD2 (6 bases). The CDR3 contains 13 residues. Germline CDR1 and CDR2: SQVTM and ANQGSEA. Trimming stripped 7 bases from V and 1 base from J, with 12 bases between. DNA for the CDR3: TGCAGCGGGGGAGGACCGGGCACAGATACGCAGTATTTT. Its protein is CSGGGPGTDTQYF.